A selection of T cell receptor beta chains follows, all from one sample in a study of T cell repertoires and HLA-DP antigens. Profiled with immunoSEQ multiplex PCR; TCRdb holds only in-frame clones, not every one. The sample holds about 89,000 clones; approximately 89% are singletons and the top ten take about 1.7%. Antigens for these TCRs are unknown. The source material was CD4+ T cells from PBMCs. These TCRs come from a man between 50 and 59 years old in good health and CMV-seronegative. Each CDR3 is given with its conserved first and last residue. Fields, in order: CDR3 DNA, CDR3 protein, J gene, D gene, V gene, clone size. A D gene is named only where the DNA matches it firmly. Clone size, where shown, is once, few, many, or a class for clones that have expanded.

TGTGCCATCCCGCAGGGGCCCTCAACTGGGGCCAACGTCCTGACTTTC,CAIPQGPSTGANVLTF,TRBJ2-6,NA,TRBV10-3,NA
TGTGCCAGCAGACCCAGACTAGCGCCGCAAGAGACCCAGTACTTC,CASRPRLAPQETQYF,TRBJ2-5,TRBD2,TRBV7-9,NA
TGTGCCAGCTGTCGGGGGGGGGATGAGACCCAGTACTTC,CASCRGGDETQYF,TRBJ2-5,TRBD2,TRBV7-6,NA
TGTGCCAGCTCACCCGGAGGTAGCAGTCGGGGCCTACAAGAGACCCAGTACTTC,CASSPGGSSRGLQETQYF,TRBJ2-5,NA,TRBV18,NA
TGTGCCAGCAGCGTAGAAGGGTCTGGGGCTAGTTCCTACTACGAGCAGTACTTC,CASSVEGSGASSYYEQYF,TRBJ2-7,NA,TRBV9,NA
TGTGCCAGCAGTTCCTTGGGGAGCAATCAGCCCCAGCATTTT,CASSSLGSNQPQHF,TRBJ1-5,NA,TRBV27,NA
TGTGCCTGGAGTACAGGGTTGGAGACCCAGTACTTC,CAWSTGLETQYF,TRBJ2-5,NA,TRBV30,NA
TGCGCCAGCAGCCAAGGACTAGCGGGAATTTACGAGCAGTACTTC,CASSQGLAGIYEQYF,TRBJ2-7,TRBD2,TRBV4-1,NA
TGTGCCAGCAGACCGACAGGGGGAAGTCAGCCCCAGCATTTT,CASRPTGGSQPQHF,TRBJ1-5,TRBD1,TRBV28,NA
TGCGCCAGCAGCTTGTATGGTAGCGGGGGGGCCTCGTCCTACGAGCAGTACTTC,CASSLYGSGGASSYEQYF,TRBJ2-7,TRBD2,TRBV5-1,NA
TGTGCCAGCAGCTTGATCTCGGGAAAGAACACTGAAGCTTTCTTT,CASSLISGKNTEAFF,TRBJ1-1,NA,TRBV5-4,NA
TGCGCCAGCAGCTTAGATCCGGTAGGCACAGATACGCAGTATTTT,CASSLDPVGTDTQYF,TRBJ2-3,NA,TRBV5-1,NA
TGTGCCAGCAGCCAAGATTTAGTGACTGAAGCTTTCTTT,CASSQDLVTEAFF,TRBJ1-1,NA,TRBV14,NA
TGTGCCAGCAGCTCCCGGGACAGCAATAGCAATCAGCCCCAGCATTTT,CASSSRDSNSNQPQHF,TRBJ1-5,TRBD1,TRBV7-2,once
TGTGCCAGCTGCCTTTGGGCCCACCACTATGGCTACACCTTC,CASCLWAHHYGYTF,TRBJ1-2,NA,TRBV5-6,NA
TGTGCCAGCAGCTGGGCAGGGGGCGGCGGGGAGCTGTTTTTT,CASSWAGGGGELFF,TRBJ2-2,TRBD1,TRBV11-1,NA
TGTGCCTGGGGGGGAACAGGCGGATGGACTGAAGCTTTCTTT,CAWGGTGGWTEAFF,TRBJ1-1,NA,TRBV30,NA
TGTGCCAGCAGCCGCCAAACGGAGGAGACCCAGTACTTC,CASSRQTEETQYF,TRBJ2-5,NA,TRBV11-2,NA
TGTGCCAGCAGCGCCGGCAGGGGTTATACTGAAGCTTTCTTT,CASSAGRGYTEAFF,TRBJ1-1,NA,TRBV11-2,once
TGTGCCAGTAGTCCTTCGGGACACCTCTTAAGCAATCAGCCCCAGCATTTT,CASSPSGHLLSNQPQHF,TRBJ1-5,NA,TRBV19,NA
TGTGCCAGTAGTAAAGCGTCCCCCCCGAACATTCAGTACTTC,CASSKASPPNIQYF,TRBJ2-4,NA,TRBV19,NA
TGTGCCAGCAGCGCTTTTCTAGCGGGAGAGACCGGGGAGCTGTTTTTT,CASSAFLAGETGELFF,TRBJ2-2,TRBD2,TRBV9,NA
TGTGCCAGCAAGGGATCCGCGACCCCGGCGCAGTATTTT,CASKGSATPAQYF,TRBJ2-3,NA,TRBV6-1,NA
TGTGCCAGCAGCTTGGCCGCTAGCGGTTGGGGGCAAGAGACCCAGTACTTC,CASSLAASGWGQETQYF,TRBJ2-5,TRBD2,TRBV5-4,NA
TGTGCCAGCAGCTCGGGGACAGGGCCTCTGAACACTGAAGCTTTCTTT,CASSSGTGPLNTEAFF,TRBJ1-1,TRBD1,TRBV5-4,NA
TGTGCCAGCAGCTTTCGGCTGGACCGATATAACACTCAAGAGACCCAGTACTTC,CASSFRLDRYNTQETQYF,TRBJ2-5,NA,TRBV11-1,NA
TGCAGCGTTGGGTTAGCGGGGAATAGAGATACGCAGTATTTT,CSVGLAGNRDTQYF,TRBJ2-3,TRBD2,TRBV29-1,NA